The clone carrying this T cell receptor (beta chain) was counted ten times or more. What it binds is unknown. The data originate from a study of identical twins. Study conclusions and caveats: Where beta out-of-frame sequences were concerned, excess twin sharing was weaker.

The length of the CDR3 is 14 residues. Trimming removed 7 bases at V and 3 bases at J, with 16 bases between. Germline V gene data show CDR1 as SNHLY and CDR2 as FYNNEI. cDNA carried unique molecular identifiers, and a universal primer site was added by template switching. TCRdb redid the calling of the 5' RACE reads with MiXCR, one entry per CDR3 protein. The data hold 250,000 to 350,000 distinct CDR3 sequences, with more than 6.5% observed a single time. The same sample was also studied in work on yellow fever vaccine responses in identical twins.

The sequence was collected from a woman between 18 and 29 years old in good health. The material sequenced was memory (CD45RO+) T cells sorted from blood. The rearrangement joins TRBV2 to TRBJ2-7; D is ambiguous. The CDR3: CASKDRAVYYEQYF. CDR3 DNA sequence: TGTGCCAGCAAGGATCGGGCAGTATACTACGAGCAGTACTTC.